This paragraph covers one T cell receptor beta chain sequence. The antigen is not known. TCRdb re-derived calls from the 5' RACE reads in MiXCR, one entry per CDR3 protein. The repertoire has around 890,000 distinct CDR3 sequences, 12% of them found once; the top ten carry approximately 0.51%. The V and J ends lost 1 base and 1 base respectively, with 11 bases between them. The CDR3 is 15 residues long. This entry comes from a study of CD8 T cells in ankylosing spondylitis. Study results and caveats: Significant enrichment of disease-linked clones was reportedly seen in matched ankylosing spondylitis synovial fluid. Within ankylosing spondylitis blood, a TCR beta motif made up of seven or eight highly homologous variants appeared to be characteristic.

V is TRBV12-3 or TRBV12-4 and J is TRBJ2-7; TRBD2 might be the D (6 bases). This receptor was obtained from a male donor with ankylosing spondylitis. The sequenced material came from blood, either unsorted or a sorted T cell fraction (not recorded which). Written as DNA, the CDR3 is TGTGCCAGCAGTTTAGAACTCGGGGGTTCCTACGAGCAGTACTTC. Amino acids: CASSLELGGSYEQYF.